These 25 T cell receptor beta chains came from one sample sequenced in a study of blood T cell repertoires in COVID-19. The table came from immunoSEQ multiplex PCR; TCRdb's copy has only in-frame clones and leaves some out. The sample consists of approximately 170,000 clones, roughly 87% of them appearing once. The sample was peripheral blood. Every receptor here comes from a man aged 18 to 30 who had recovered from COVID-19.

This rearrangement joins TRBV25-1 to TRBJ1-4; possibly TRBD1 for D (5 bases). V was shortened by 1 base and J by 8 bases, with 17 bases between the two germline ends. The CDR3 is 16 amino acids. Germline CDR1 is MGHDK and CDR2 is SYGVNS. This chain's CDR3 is CASSESQGGFIEKLFF. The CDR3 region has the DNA TGTGCCAGCAGTGAATCCCAGGGCGGATTCATAGAAAAACTGTTTTTT.

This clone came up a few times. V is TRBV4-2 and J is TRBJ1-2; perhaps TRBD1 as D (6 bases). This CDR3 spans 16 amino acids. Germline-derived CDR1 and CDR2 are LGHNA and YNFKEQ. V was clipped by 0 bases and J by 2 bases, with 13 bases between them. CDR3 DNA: TGTGCCAGCAGCCAAGATATCTGGACAGAGAACTATGGCTACACCTTC. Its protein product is CASSQDIWTENYGYTF.

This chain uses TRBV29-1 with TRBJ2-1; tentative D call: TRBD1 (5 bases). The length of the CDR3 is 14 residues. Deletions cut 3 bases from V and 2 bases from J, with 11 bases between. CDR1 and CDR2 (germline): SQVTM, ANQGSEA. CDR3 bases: TGCAGCGTTGAGGGGCGGTGGGCCTACAATGAGCAGTTCTTC. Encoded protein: CSVEGRWAYNEQFF.

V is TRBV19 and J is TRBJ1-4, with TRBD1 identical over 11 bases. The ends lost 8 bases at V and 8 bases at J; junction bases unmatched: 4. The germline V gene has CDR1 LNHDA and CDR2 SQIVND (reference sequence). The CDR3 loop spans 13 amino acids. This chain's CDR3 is CASRGQGDEKLFF. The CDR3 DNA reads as TGTGCCAGTCGGGGACAGGGGGACGAAAAACTGTTTTTT.

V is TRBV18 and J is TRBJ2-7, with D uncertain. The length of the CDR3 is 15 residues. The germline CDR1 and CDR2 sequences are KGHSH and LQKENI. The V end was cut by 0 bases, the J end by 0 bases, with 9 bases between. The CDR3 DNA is TGTGCCAGCTCACCACCATGGCTAGACTCCTACGAGCAGTACTTC. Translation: CASSPPWLDSYEQYF.

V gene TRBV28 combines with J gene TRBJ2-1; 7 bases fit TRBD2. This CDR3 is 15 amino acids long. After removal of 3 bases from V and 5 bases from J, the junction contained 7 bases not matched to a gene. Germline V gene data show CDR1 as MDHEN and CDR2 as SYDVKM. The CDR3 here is CASSLPGGLNNEQFF. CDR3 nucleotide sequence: TGTGCCAGCAGTTTGCCGGGAGGATTAAACAATGAGCAGTTCTTC.

The CDR3 loop reads CASSSTGLAGGDEQFF. The DNA of the CDR3 is TGTGCCAGCAGTTCGACTGGACTAGCGGGAGGGGATGAGCAGTTCTTC. The V call is TRBV27, the J call TRBJ2-1, with TRBD2 matching 15 bases. The CDR3 sequence is 16 residues long. Germline CDR1 MNHEY, CDR2 SMNVEV (reference sequence). Trimming took 4 bases from V and 8 from J; bases not matched to a gene: 6.

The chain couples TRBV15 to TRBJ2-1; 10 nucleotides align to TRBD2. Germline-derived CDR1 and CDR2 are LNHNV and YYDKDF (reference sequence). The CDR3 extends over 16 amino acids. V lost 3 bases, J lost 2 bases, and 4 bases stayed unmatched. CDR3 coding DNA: TGTGCCACCAGCAGGACTAGCGGGCTCCCCTACAATGAGCAGTTCTTC. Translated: CATSRTSGLPYNEQFF.

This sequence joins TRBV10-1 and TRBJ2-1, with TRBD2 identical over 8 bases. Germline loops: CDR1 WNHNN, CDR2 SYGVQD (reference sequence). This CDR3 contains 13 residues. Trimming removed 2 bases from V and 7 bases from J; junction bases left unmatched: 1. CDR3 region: CASSEGLANEQFF. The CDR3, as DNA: TGCGCCAGCAGTGAGGGACTAGCAAATGAGCAGTTCTTC.

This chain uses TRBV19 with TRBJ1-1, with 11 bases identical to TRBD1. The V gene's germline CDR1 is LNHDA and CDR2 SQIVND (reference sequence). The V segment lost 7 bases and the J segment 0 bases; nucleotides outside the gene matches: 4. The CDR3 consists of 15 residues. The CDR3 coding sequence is TGTGCCAGTATCCGGACAGGGGGCCTGAACACTGAAGCTTTCTTT. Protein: CASIRTGGLNTEAFF.

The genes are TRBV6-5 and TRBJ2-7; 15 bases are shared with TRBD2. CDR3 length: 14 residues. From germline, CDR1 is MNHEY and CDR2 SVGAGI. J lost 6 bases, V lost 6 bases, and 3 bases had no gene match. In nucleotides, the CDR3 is TGTGCCAGCAGCCGGACTAGCGGGAGGGTCGAGCAGTACTTC. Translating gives CASSRTSGRVEQYF.

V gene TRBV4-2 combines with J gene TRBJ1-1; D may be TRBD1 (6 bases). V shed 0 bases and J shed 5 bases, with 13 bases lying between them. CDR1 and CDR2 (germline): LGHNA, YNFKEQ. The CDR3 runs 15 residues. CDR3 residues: CASSQDPGQGTEAFF. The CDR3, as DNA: TGTGCCAGCAGCCAAGATCCAGGGCAGGGGACTGAAGCTTTCTTT.

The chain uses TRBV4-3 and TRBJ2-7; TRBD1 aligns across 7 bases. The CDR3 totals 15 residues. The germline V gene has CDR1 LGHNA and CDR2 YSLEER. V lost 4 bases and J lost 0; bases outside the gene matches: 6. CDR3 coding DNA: TGCGCCAGCAGCCTTGGGACAGAAGGCTCCTACGAGCAGTACTTC. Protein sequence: CASSLGTEGSYEQYF.

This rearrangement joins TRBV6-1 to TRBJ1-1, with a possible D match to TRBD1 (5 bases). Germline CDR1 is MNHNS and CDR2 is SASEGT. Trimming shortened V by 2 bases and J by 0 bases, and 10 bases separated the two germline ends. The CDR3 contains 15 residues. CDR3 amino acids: CASSERGRVNTEAFF. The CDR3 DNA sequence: TGTGCCAGCAGTGAAAGGGGAAGAGTGAACACTGAAGCTTTCTTT.

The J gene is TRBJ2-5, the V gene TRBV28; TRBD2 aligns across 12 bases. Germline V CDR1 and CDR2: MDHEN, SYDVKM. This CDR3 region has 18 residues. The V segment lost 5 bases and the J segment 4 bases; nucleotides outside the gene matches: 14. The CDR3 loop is CASSPPASGRATGETQYF. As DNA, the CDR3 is TGTGCCAGCAGTCCCCCCGCTAGCGGGAGGGCCACGGGAGAGACCCAGTACTTC. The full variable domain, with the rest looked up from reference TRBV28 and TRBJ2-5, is DVKVTQSSRYLVKRTGEKVFLECVQDMDHENMFWYRQDPGLGLRLIYFSYDVKMKEKGDIPEGYSVSREKKERFSLILESASTNQTSMYLCASSPPASGRATGETQYFGPGTRLLVL.

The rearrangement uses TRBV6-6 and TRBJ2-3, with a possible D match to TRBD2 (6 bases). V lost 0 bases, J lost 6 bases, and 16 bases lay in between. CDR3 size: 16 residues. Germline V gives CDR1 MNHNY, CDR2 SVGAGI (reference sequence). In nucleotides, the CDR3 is TGTGCCAGCAGTTACTCGCGGGGCCTCAGCGCCGATACGCAGTATTTT. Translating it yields CASSYSRGLSADTQYF.

This CDR3 is CASSRGKIMNTEAFF. CDR3 nucleotides: TGTGCCAGCAGCCGAGGGAAAATAATGAACACTGAAGCTTTCTTT. The V call is TRBV21-1, the J call TRBJ1-1. TRBV21-1 constitutes a pseudogene. The CDR3 is 15 amino acids.

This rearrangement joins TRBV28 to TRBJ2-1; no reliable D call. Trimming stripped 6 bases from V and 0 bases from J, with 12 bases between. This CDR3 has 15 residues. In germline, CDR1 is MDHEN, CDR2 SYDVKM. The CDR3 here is CASRAGFSSYNEQFF. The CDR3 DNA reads TGTGCCAGCAGAGCAGGATTTAGCTCCTACAATGAGCAGTTCTTC. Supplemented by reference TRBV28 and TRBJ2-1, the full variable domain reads DVKVTQSSRYLVKRTGEKVFLECVQDMDHENMFWYRQDPGLGLRLIYFSYDVKMKEKGDIPEGYSVSREKKERFSLILESASTNQTSMYLCASRAGFSSYNEQFFGPGTRLTVL.

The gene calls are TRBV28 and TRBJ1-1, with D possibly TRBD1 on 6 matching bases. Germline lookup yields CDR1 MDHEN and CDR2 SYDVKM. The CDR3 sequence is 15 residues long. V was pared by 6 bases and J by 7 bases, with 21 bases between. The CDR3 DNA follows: TGTGCCAGCAGAACCTACCCCCGGGACACCCTTGAAGCTTTCTTT. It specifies CASRTYPRDTLEAFF.

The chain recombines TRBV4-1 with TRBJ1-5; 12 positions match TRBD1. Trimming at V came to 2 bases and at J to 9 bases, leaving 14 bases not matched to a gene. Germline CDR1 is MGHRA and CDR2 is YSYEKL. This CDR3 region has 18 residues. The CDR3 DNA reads TGCGCCAGCAGCCAAAGAAACCCGGGACAGGGGGCACCGGGGCCCCAGCATTTT. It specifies CASSQRNPGQGAPGPQHF.

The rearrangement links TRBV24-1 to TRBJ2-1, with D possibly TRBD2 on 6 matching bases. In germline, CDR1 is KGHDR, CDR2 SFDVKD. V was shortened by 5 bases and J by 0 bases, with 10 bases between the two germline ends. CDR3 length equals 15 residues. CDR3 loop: CATSVSGSSYNEQFF. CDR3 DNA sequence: TGTGCCACCAGTGTCTCCGGGAGCTCCTACAATGAGCAGTTCTTC.

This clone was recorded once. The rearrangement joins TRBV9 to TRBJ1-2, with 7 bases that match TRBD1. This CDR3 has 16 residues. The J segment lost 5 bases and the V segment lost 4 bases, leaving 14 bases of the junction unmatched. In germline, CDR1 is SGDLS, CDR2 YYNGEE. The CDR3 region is CASSPKGQATWYGYTF. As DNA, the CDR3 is TGTGCCAGCAGCCCAAAAGGACAGGCAACCTGGTATGGCTACACCTTC.

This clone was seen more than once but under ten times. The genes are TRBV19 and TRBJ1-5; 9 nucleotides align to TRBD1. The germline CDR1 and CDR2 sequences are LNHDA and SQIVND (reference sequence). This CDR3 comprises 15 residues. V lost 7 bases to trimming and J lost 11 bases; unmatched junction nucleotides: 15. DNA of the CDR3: TGTGCCAGTAACCCGGGGGACAGGGACGGTCAAGCCCAGCATTTT. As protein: CASNPGDRDGQAQHF.

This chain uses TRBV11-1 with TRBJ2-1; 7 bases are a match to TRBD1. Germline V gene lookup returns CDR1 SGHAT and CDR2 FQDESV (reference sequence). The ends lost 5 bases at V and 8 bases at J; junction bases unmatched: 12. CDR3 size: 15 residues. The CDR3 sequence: CASSRTRNRGDEQFF. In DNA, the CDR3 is TGTGCCAGCAGCCGAACTAGAAACAGGGGAGATGAGCAGTTCTTC.

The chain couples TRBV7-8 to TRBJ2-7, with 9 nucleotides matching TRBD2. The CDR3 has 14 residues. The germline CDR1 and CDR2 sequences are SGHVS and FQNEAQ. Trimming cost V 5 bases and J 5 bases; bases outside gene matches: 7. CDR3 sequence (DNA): TGTGCCAGCAGCCAAATAGCGGGAGCCCACGAGCAGTACTTC. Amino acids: CASSQIAGAHEQYF. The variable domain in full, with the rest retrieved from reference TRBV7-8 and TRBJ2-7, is GAGVSQSPRYKVAKRGQDVALRCDPISGHVSLFWYQQALGQGPEFLTYFQNEAQLDKSGLPSDRFFAERPEGSVSTLKIQRTQQEDSAVYLCASSQIAGAHEQYFGPGTRLTVT.